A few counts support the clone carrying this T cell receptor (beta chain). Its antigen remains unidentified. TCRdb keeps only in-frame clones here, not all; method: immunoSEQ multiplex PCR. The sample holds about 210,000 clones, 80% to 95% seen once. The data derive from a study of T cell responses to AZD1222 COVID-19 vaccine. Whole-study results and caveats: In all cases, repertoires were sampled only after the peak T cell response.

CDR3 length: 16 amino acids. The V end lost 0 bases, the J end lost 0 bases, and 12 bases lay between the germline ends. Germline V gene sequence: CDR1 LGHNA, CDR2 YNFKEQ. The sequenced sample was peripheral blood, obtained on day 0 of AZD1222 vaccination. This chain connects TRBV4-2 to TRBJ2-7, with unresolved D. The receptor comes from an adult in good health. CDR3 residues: CASSQERRSPSYEQYF. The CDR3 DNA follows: TGTGCCAGCAGCCAAGAAAGGAGAAGCCCCTCCTACGAGCAGTACTTC.